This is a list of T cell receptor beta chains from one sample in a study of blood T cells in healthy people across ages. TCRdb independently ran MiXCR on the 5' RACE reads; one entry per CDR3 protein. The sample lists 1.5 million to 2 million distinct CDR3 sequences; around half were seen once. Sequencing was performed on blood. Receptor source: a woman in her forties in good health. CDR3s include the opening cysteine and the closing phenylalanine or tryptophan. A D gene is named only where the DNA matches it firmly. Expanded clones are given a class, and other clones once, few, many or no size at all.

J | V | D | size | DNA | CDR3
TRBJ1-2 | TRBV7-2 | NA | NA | TGTGCCAGCAGCTTAGTCATTAGACCGCCGGGAGGCTACACCTTC | CASSLVIRPPGGYTF
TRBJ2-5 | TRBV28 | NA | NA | TGTGCCAGCAGTTCTGACAGTTCTAGAGAGACCCAGTACTTC | CASSSDSSRETQYF
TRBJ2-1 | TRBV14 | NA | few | TGTGCCAGCAGCCAAGATTGGCTGGGAAACAATGAGCAGTTCTTC | CASSQDWLGNNEQFF
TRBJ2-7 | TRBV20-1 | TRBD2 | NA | TGCAGTGCCCTTGCCCCTGCGGGGGGACGGAACTACGAGCAGTACTTC | CSALAPAGGRNYEQYF
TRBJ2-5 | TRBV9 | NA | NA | TGTGCCAGCAGCGTAGGGGGACACGCCCAAGAGACCCAGTACTTC | CASSVGGHAQETQYF
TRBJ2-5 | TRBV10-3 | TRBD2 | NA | TGTGCCATCAGTGAGGGGGCGGGGGGCCGTTCACAAGAGACCCAGTACTTC | CAISEGAGGRSQETQYF
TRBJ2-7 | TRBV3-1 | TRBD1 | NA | TGTGCCAGCAGCCAAGGGACAGGTCGGTGGAACGAGCAGTACTTC | CASSQGTGRWNEQYF
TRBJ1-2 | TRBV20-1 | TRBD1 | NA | TGCAGTGCTACGTTGGGACAGAACTATGGCTACACCTTC | CSATLGQNYGYTF
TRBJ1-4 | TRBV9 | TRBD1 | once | TGTGCCAGCAGCGATTATCCCGGGACAGGGAATGAAAAACTGTTTTTT | CASSDYPGTGNEKLFF
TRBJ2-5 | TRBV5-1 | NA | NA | TGCGCCAGCAGCTTGGGTGTTCAGGGAGAAGAGACCCAGTACTTC | CASSLGVQGEETQYF
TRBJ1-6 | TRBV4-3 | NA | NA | TGCGCCAGCAGCCAAGGCGAACGAGATAGTGCCTCACCCCTCCACTTT | CASSQGERDSASPLHF
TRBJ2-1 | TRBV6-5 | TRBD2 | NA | TGTGCCAGCAGTTACGGCGGGGGGGCCGTTGATGAGCAGTTCTTC | CASSYGGGAVDEQFF
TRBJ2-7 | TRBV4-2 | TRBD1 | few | TGTGCCAGCAGCCACCTCCGGACAGGAAGCTCCTACGAGCAGTACTTC | CASSHLRTGSSYEQYF
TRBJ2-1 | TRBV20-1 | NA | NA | TGCAGTGCTAGAGATAGTCTAACTCCCTACAATGAGCAGTTCTTC | CSARDSLTPYNEQFF
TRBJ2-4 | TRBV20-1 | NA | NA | TGCAGTGCTAGAGATCCAAGACTAGCCAAAAACATTCAGTACTTC | CSARDPRLAKNIQYF
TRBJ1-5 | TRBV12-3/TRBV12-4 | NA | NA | TGTGCCAGCAGTTCCAACGGACGGCCCAATCAGCCCCAGCATTTT | CASSSNGRPNQPQHF
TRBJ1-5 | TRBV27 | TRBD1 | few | TGTGCCAGCAGTTCTTACCACCGCGGACAACAGGGGACGAAGCCCCAGCATTTT | CASSSYHRGQQGTKPQHF
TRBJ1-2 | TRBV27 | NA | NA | TGTGCTACAAGGGCGGCCTATGGCTACACCTTC | CATRAAYGYTF
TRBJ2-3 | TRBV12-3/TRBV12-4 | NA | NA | TGTGCCAGCAGTTCCCTTTGGGGATACAGGGTTTTGGGCACAGATACGCAGTATTTT | CASSSLWGYRVLGTDTQYF
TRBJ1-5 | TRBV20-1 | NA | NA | TGCAGTGCTAGAGAGGGGAGTTATAGCAATCAGCCCCAGCATTTT | CSAREGSYSNQPQHF
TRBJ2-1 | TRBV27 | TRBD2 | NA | TGTGCCAGCAGTCCGGCCGGGGGGGACTATGAGGGTGAGACCCAGTTCTTC | CASSPAGGDYEGETQFF
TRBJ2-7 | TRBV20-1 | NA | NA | TGCAGTGCTAGTCCCGGAGGGGCTTGGGACGAGCAGTACTTC | CSASPGGAWDEQYF
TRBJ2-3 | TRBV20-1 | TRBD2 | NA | TGCAGTACTAGAGGACTAGCGTTAGGCACAGATACGCAGTATTTT | CSTRGLALGTDTQYF
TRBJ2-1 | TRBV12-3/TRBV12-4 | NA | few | TGTGCCAGCAGTCGGGGGAGCGGTGAGCAGTTCTTC | CASSRGSGEQFF